The next 28 T cell receptor beta chains were all read from a single sample in a study of control samples from healthy donors and cancer patients. Clones were sequenced by immunoSEQ multiplex PCR, and TCRdb holds only the in-frame ones, with some missing. The data contain some 150,000 clones, around 94% of them seen just once; the ten biggest clones take up 12% to 15%. Sequenced: PBMCs. The origin of the receptors is a man in his fifties or sixties with colorectal cancer.

The CDR3 DNA is TGTGCCAGCAGCTCGGGACTTTGGGACCAAGAGACCCAGTACTTC. It yields the protein CASSSGLWDQETQYF. The rearrangement joins TRBV5-5 to TRBJ2-5, with D perhaps matching TRBD2 (6 bases). CDR3 length: 15 amino acids. V lost 3 bases, J lost 0 bases, and 12 bases lay in between. CDR1 SGHKS and CDR2 YYEKEE come from the germline V gene (reference sequence). Combining the CDR3 with reference TRBV5-5 and TRBJ2-5 gives the whole variable domain DAGVTQSPTHLIKTRGQQVTLRCSPISGHKSVSWYQQVLGQGPQFIFQYYEKEERGRGNFPDRFSARQFPNYSSELNVNALLLGDSALYLCASSSGLWDQETQYFGPGTRLLVL.

The chain carries TRBV2 and TRBJ1-2, with D unclear. The CDR3 has 13 amino acids. The V and J ends lost 0 bases and 0 bases respectively, with 2 bases between them. CDR1 and CDR2 (germline): SNHLY, FYNNEI. CDR3 nucleotides: TGTGCCAGCAGTGAAGCGCCTAACTATGGCTACACCTTC. It specifies CASSEAPNYGYTF.

The chain joins TRBV3-1 (or the pseudogene TRBV3-2) to TRBJ1-6; D is unclear. The CDR3 spans 15 residues. V lost 2 bases and J 7 bases, leaving 12 bases between the germline ends. Germline V gene data show CDR1 as LGHDT and CDR2 as YNNKEL (reference sequence). The CDR3 coding sequence is TGTGCCAGCAGCCAATCCGGGAACCTAAATTCACCCCTCCACTTT. This encodes CASSQSGNLNSPLHF.

The J gene is TRBJ1-2, the V gene TRBV7-2; D is unclear. The germline V gene has CDR1 SGHTA and CDR2 FQGNSA. The CDR3 is 14 residues long. V dropped 4 bases and J dropped 3 bases, with 12 bases sitting between them. This CDR3 reads CASSSAKGDYGYTF. The CDR3 DNA reads TGTGCCAGCAGCTCAGCCAAAGGAGACTATGGCTACACCTTC.

This clone is a singleton in its sample. The chain has TRBV5-1 and TRBJ2-7; 7 nucleotides match TRBD1. V was pared by 2 bases and J by 10 bases, with 3 bases of the junction left unmatched. Germline CDR1 and CDR2: SGHRS and YFSETQ. This CDR3 spans 11 amino acids. The CDR3 sequence: CASSFGQDQYF. CDR3 nucleotide sequence: TGCGCCAGCAGCTTCGGACAGGACCAGTACTTC.

J is TRBJ2-7 and V is TRBV12-3 or TRBV12-4; D gene ambiguous. This CDR3 spans 12 amino acids. Trimming took 3 bases from V and 2 from J, leaving 5 bases between them. The CDR3 coding sequence is TGTGCCAGCAGTTTGGTTACCTACGAGCAGTACTTC. Translation gives CASSLVTYEQYF.

V gene TRBV10-3 combines with J gene TRBJ1-6; D remains ambiguous. The CDR3 loop spans 12 amino acids. Germline values: CDR1 ENHRY, CDR2 SYGVKD. V dropped 2 bases and J dropped 10 bases, with 6 bases sitting between them. The DNA for the CDR3 is TGTGCCATCAGTGAGAGGGAATCACCCCTCCACTTT. Translated, it gives CAISERESPLHF.

This clone was seen once. The chain uses TRBV5-5 and TRBJ2-7; 8 nucleotides match TRBD2. The germline CDR1 and CDR2 sequences are SGHKS and YYEKEE (reference sequence). After removal of 7 bases from V and 2 bases from J, the junction contained 11 bases not matched to a gene. This CDR3 spans 15 amino acids. CDR3 bases: TGTGCCAGCTTCCCCTGGACGGGAGGGACCTACGAGCAGTACTTC. The encoded protein is CASFPWTGGTYEQYF.

The CDR3 region is CASSIPRQGNTNEQFF. The CDR3 DNA is TGTGCCAGTAGTATACCCCGACAGGGGAATACGAATGAGCAGTTCTTC. The V call is TRBV19, the J call TRBJ2-1; 8 bases are shared with TRBD1. This CDR3 spans 16 amino acids. Germline CDR1 reads LNHDA; CDR2 reads SQIVND (reference sequence). V trimming: 2 bases; J trimming: 7 bases; junction bases outside the gene matches: 10.

A note on this clone: A read error may produce the germline difference seen at one junction end. The rearrangement links TRBV23-1 to TRBJ2-6; 12 bases fit TRBD1. TRBV23-1 is an ORF; its function is uncertain. This CDR3 spans 18 amino acids. The CDR3 is CARSPPGDRGLGANVLTF. The DNA for the CDR3 is TGCGCCCGCAGTCCTCCGGGGGACAGGGGGCTCGGGGCCAACGTCCTGACTTTC.

The genes are TRBV9 and TRBJ2-1; D is possibly TRBD2 (6 bases). V lost 1 base to trimming and J lost 6 bases, with 14 bases between them. CDR1 SGDLS and CDR2 YYNGEE come from the germline V gene. The CDR3 length is 15 residues. CDR3 residues: CASSVLPSEANEQFF. CDR3 coding DNA: TGTGCCAGCAGCGTACTCCCTAGCGAGGCCAATGAGCAGTTCTTC.

This sequence joins TRBV6-1 and TRBJ2-3, with 9 bases aligning to TRBD2. From germline, CDR1 is MNHNS and CDR2 SASEGT. The CDR3 is 16 amino acids. V dropped 3 bases and J dropped 8; count of bases not matched to a gene: 12. This chain's CDR3 is CASSEAPDSGGGTQYF. The CDR3 DNA is TGTGCCAGCAGTGAGGCCCCGGATAGCGGGGGCGGTACGCAGTATTTT.

This clone was detected once. The chain carries TRBV30 and TRBJ2-5; 8 bases map to TRBD2. V shed 7 bases and J 2 bases; nucleotides not matched to a gene: 3. The CDR3 is 12 amino acids. Germline-derived CDR1 and CDR2 are GTSNPN and SVGIG (reference sequence). CDR3 DNA sequence: TGTGCCTTATCGGGGGGGCAAGAGACCCAGTACTTC. Amino acids: CALSGGQETQYF. The complete variable domain, with remaining parts taken from reference TRBV30 and TRBJ2-5, reads SQTIHQWPATLVQPVGSPLSLECTVEGTSNPNLYWYRQAAGRGLQLLFYSVGIGQISSEVPQNLSASRPQDRQFILSSKKLLLSDSGFYLCALSGGQETQYFGPGTRLLVL.

The chain couples TRBV15 to TRBJ2-7; D is possibly TRBD1 (5 bases). Germline CDR1 and CDR2: LNHNV and YYDKDF (reference sequence). This CDR3 contains 14 residues. V was cut by 0 bases and J by 3 bases, with 9 bases left in between. CDR3 DNA sequence: TGTGCCACCAGCAGAGACGAGCAGGGCTACGAGCAGTACTTC. It encodes CATSRDEQGYEQYF.

The chain employs TRBV10-3 and TRBJ1-5; TRBD1 is a possible D gene (5 bases). Looked up from germline, CDR1 is ENHRY and CDR2 is SYGVKD. The CDR3 contains 15 residues. V lost 2 bases and J 4 bases, leaving 12 bases between the germline ends. The CDR3 region is CAISEEGRGNQPQHF. CDR3 DNA: TGTGCCATCAGTGAGGAAGGGAGGGGTAATCAGCCCCAGCATTTT.

The rearrangement joins TRBV5-6 to TRBJ1-2; 9 bases fit TRBD1. V gave up 2 bases and J gave up 3 bases; unmatched junction bases: 5. CDR1 SGHDT and CDR2 YYEEEE come from the germline V gene. The CDR3 contains 15 residues. CDR3 loop: CASSFLGQGHYGYTF. Here the CDR3 DNA reads TGTGCCAGCAGCTTTCTGGGACAGGGACACTATGGCTACACCTTC.

The rearrangement uses TRBV19 and TRBJ1-5; D unresolved. This CDR3 contains 17 residues. Trimming removed 0 bases at V and 2 bases at J, with 14 bases between. CDR1 is LNHDA, CDR2 SQIVND, per germline (reference sequence). CDR3 region: CASSIDSRRWGNQPQHF. CDR3 nucleotide sequence: TGTGCCAGTAGTATAGATAGCCGCAGGTGGGGCAATCAGCCCCAGCATTTT. The entire variable domain, with the rest obtained from reference TRBV19 and TRBJ1-5, is as follows: DGGITQSPKYLFRKEGQNVTLSCEQNLNHDAMYWYRQDPGQGLRLIYYSQIVNDFQKGDIAEGYSVSREKKESFPLTVTSAQKNPTAFYLCASSIDSRRWGNQPQHFGDGTRLSIL.

J is TRBJ2-1 and V is TRBV18; the D gene is possibly TRBD1 (6 bases). The CDR3 is made up of 13 amino acids. Germline lookup yields CDR1 KGHSH and CDR2 LQKENI. V shed 8 bases and J shed 0 bases, with 8 bases lying between them. The CDR3 is CASGQSSYNEQFF. The CDR3 nucleotides read TGTGCCAGCGGACAGAGCTCCTACAATGAGCAGTTCTTC.

The CDR3 DNA reads TGTGCCAGCACCTCTACAGGGCTGAACACTGAAGCTTTCTTT. Protein sequence: CASTSTGLNTEAFF. The chain uses TRBV27 and TRBJ1-1; D is perhaps TRBD1 (6 bases). Trimming took 7 bases from V and 0 from J, leaving 12 bases between them. The CDR3 loop spans 14 amino acids. In germline, CDR1 is MNHEY, CDR2 SMNVEV (reference sequence).

The rearrangement joins TRBV6-1 to TRBJ1-1; D remains unclear. The CDR3 has 14 residues. Germline V gene data show CDR1 as MNHNS and CDR2 as SASEGT. V lost 3 bases and J lost 4, with 12 bases in between. CDR3: CASSDWSGPTEAFF. The CDR3 nucleotides read TGTGCCAGCAGTGATTGGTCAGGACCCACTGAAGCTTTCTTT.

V is TRBV19 and J is TRBJ2-1; D gene ambiguous. CDR3 length: 14 residues. Germline loops: CDR1 LNHDA, CDR2 SQIVND (reference sequence). Between the trimmed V and J ends, which lost 1 base and 5 bases, there was a span of 9 bases. Here the CDR3 reads CASSIGGSNNEQFF. CDR3 nucleotide sequence: TGTGCCAGTAGTATAGGCGGATCCAACAATGAGCAGTTCTTC.

This chain links TRBV6-5 with TRBJ2-3; tentative D call: TRBD2 (6 bases). The V end was cut by 4 bases, the J end by 4 bases, with 6 bases between. From germline, CDR1 is MNHEY and CDR2 SVGAGI. This CDR3 has 12 residues. The CDR3 DNA sequence: TGTGCCAGCAGTTCTAGCGCAGATACGCAGTATTTT. This translates into CASSSSADTQYF.

V is TRBV18 and J is TRBJ1-5; the match to TRBD1 covers 8 bases. The CDR3 is 16 residues long. Trimming cost V 0 bases and J 1 base; bases outside gene matches: 2. From germline, CDR1 is KGHSH and CDR2 LQKENI. In DNA form, the CDR3 reads TGTGCCAGCTCACCACCGGGACAGGCAAGCAATCAGCCCCAGCATTTT. As protein: CASSPPGQASNQPQHF.

The chain links TRBV27 to TRBJ1-3; D is ambiguous. The length of the CDR3 is 17 residues. V gave up 2 bases and J gave up 0 bases, with 14 bases separating them. Germline V gene data show CDR1 as MNHEY and CDR2 as SMNVEV (reference sequence). The CDR3 DNA sequence: TGTGCCAGCAGTTTAGTCCCGGGCACCAACTCTGGAAACACCATATATTTT. Translating gives CASSLVPGTNSGNTIYF.

V usage is TRBV27 and J usage is TRBJ1-5; perhaps TRBD1 as D (6 bases). V was pared by 0 bases and J by 4 bases, with 13 bases between. This CDR3 spans 16 amino acids. CDR1 and CDR2 from the germline V gene are MNHEY and SMNVEV (reference sequence). CDR3 sequence (DNA): TGTGCCAGCAGTTTATCGGCAGGGGAGGTTAATCAGCCCCAGCATTTT. Its protein product is CASSLSAGEVNQPQHF.

This clone has just a few counts. The chain combines TRBV9 with TRBJ1-2; D is ambiguous. CDR3 size: 15 residues. Trimming took 0 bases from V and 4 from J, leaving 13 bases between them. Germline CDR1 reads SGDLS; CDR2 reads YYNGEE. CDR3 coding DNA: TGTGCCAGCAGCGTAGGGATGGGGATGAGCTATGGCTACACCTTC. Translated, it gives CASSVGMGMSYGYTF.

This chain links TRBV9 with TRBJ2-7; D gene ambiguous. The V end was cut by 0 bases, the J end by 6 bases, with 16 bases between. CDR1 and CDR2 from the germline V gene are SGDLS and YYNGEE. The length of the CDR3 is 15 residues. Here the CDR3 DNA reads TGTGCCAGCAGCGTAGATTCGTTAGGTTGGGGCGAGCAGTACTTC. This translates into CASSVDSLGWGEQYF.

The chain links TRBV5-6 to TRBJ1-2; no definite D call. V shed 0 bases and J shed 5 bases, with 5 bases lying between them. The CDR3 length is 12 residues. The germline gives CDR1 SGHDT, CDR2 YYEEEE. In nucleotides, the CDR3 is TGTGCCAGCAGCTTGGTCTCTTATGGCTACACCTTC. Protein: CASSLVSYGYTF. Supplemented by reference TRBV5-6 and TRBJ1-2, the full variable domain reads DAGVTQSPTHLIKTRGQQVTLRCSPKSGHDTVSWYQQALGQGPQFIFQYYEEEERQRGNFPDRFSGHQFPNYSSELNVNALLLGDSALYLCASSLVSYGYTFGSGTRLTVV.